This TCR beta chain was recorded in a study of blood T cell repertoires in COVID-19. Study in general: Acute and convalescent COVID-19 samples came from the United States, Italy and Spain. Sample material is recorded as cDNA or gDNA derived from T cells, B-cell-depleted T cells, or PBMCs.

Original analysis: Estimates of nucleated cell counts were drawn from the amplification of reference gene primers. Repertoires were generated with immunoSEQ multiplex PCR, while TCRdb's copy carries only in-frame clones and drops some. That table supplies the V and J calls and clone size; D and trimming were determined from the DNA. The table records about 200,000 clones, roughly 90% of them present only once. The V end lost 4 bases, the J end lost 0 bases, and 13 bases lay between the germline ends. The CDR3 contains 16 residues. The germline CDR1 and CDR2 sequences are MNHNS and SASEGT. This clone was detected once.

The TCR originated in a man aged 35 to 55 with acute or convalescent COVID-19. The specimen was peripheral blood. The rearrangement joins TRBV6-1 to TRBJ1-3, with a possible D match to TRBD1 (5 bases). CDR3 residues: CASSVQARSSGNTIYF. The CDR3 DNA reads TGTGCCAGCAGTGTACAGGCAAGGAGCTCTGGAAACACCATATATTTT.